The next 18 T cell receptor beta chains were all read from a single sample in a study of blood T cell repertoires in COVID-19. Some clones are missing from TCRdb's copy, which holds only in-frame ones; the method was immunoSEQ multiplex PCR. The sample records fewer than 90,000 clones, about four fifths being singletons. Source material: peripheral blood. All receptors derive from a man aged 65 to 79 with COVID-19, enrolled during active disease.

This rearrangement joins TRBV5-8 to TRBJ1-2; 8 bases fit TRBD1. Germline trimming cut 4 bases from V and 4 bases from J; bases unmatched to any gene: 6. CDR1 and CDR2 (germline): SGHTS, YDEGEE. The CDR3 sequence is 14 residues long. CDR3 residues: CASSPRDRSYGYTF. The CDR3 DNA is TGTGCCAGCAGCCCACGGGACAGGTCCTATGGCTACACCTTC.

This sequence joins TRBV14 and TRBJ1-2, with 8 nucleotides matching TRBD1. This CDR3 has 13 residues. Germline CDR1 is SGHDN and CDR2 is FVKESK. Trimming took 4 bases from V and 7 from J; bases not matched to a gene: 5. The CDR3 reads CASSRTGIFGYTF. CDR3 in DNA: TGTGCCAGCAGCCGGACAGGGATCTTTGGCTACACCTTC.

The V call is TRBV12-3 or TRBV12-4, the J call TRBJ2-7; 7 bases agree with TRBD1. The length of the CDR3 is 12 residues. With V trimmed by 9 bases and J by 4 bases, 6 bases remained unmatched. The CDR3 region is CASRQGRYEQYF. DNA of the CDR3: TGTGCCAGTCGACAGGGTCGTTACGAGCAGTACTTC.

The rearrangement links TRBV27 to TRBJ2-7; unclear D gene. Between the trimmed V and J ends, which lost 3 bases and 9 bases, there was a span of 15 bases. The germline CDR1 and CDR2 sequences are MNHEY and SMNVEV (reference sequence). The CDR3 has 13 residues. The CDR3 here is CASSLRSDTVQYF. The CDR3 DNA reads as TGTGCCAGCAGTTTGCGCAGCGATACGGTGCAGTACTTC.

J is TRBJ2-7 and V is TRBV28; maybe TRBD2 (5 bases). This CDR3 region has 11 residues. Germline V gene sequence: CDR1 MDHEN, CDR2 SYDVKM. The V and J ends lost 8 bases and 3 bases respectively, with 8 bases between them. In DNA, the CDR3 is TGTGCCAGCGGAGAGGGCTACGAGCAGTACTTC. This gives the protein CASGEGYEQYF.

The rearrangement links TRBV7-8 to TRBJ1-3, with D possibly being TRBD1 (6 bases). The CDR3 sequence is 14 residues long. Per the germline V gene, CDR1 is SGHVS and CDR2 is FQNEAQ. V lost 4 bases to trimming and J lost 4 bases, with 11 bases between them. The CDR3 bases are TGTGCCAGCAGCTGGGGGGGCACGGGAAACACCATATATTTT. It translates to CASSWGGTGNTIYF.

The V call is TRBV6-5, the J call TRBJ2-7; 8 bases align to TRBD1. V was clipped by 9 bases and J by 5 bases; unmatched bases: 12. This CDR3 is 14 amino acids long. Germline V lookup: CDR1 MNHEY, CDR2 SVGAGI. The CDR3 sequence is CASIPRQGRNEQYF. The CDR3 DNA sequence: TGTGCCAGTATCCCCCGACAGGGGAGGAACGAGCAGTACTTC.

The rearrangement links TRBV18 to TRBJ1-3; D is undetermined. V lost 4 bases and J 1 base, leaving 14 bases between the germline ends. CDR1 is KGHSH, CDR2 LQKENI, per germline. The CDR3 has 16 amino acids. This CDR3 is CASSQTPGRSGNTIYF. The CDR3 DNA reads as TGTGCCAGCTCACAGACACCCGGGAGGTCTGGAAACACCATATATTTT.

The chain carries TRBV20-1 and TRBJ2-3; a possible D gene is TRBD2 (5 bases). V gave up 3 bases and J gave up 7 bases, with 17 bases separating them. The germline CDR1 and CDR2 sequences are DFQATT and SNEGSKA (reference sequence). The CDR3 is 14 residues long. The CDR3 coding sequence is TGCAGTGCTAGTGTTCTTGCGGGTTCATATACGCAGTATTTT. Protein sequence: CSASVLAGSYTQYF.

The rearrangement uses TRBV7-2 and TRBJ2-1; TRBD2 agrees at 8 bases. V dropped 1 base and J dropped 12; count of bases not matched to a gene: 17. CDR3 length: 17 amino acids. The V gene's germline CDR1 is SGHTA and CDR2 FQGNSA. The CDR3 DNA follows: TGTGCCAGCAGCTTAGGGGCGGGGAGCGGGAGTAGTAGGGTGCAGTTCTTC. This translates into CASSLGAGSGSSRVQFF.

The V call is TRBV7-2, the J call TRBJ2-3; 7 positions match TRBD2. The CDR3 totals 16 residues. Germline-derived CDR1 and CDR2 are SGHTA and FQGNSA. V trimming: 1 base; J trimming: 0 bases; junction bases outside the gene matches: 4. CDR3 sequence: CASSLVQRGSTDTQYF. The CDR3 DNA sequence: TGTGCCAGCAGCTTAGTCCAGCGGGGCAGCACAGATACGCAGTATTTT.

The CDR3 region has the DNA TGTGCCAGCACCCCAGGGTATAATTCACCCCTCCACTTT. This translates into CASTPGYNSPLHF. This chain connects TRBV11-2 to TRBJ1-6; possibly TRBD1 for D (5 bases). The CDR3 runs to 13 residues. In germline, CDR1 is SGHAT, CDR2 FQNNGV. The V end lost 7 bases, the J end lost 4 bases, and 8 bases lay between the germline ends. The full variable domain, rest sourced from reference TRBV11-2 and TRBJ1-6, is EAGVAQSPRYKIIEKRQSVAFWCNPISGHATLYWYQQILGQGPKLLIQFQNNGVVDDSQLPKDRFSAERLKGVDSTLKIQPAKLEDSAVYLCASTPGYNSPLHFGNGTRLTVT.

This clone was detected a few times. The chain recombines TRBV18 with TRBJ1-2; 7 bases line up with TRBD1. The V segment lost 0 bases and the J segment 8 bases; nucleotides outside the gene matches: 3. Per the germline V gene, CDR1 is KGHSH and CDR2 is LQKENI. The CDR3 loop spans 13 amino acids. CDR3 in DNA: TGTGCCAGCTCACCACCTCAGGGGGAAGGCTACACCTTC. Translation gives CASSPPQGEGYTF.

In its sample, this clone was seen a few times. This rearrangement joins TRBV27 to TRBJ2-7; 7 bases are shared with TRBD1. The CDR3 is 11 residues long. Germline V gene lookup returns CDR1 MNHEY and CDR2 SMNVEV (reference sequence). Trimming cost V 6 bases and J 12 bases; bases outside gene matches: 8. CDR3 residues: CASSWRQGWYF. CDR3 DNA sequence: TGTGCCAGCAGCTGGAGACAGGGTTGGTACTTC.

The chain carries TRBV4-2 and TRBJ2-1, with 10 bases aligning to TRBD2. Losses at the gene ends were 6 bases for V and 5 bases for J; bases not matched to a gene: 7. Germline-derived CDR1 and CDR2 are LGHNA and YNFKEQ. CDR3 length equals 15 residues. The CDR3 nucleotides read TGTGCCAGCAGACAGCGGGAGGGTCGGGACAATGAGCAGTTCTTC. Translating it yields CASRQREGRDNEQFF.

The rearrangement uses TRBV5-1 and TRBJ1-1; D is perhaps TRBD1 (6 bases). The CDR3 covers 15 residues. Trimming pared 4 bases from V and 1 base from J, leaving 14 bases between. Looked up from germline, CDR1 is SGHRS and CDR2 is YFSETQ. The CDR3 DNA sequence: TGCGCCAGCAGCATTTCAGGGGCGGCGAACACTGAAGCTTTCTTT. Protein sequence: CASSISGAANTEAFF.

The chain's CDR3 is CSVVNTGELFF. For the CDR3, the DNA is TGCAGCGTCGTAAACACCGGGGAGCTGTTTTTT. The chain recombines TRBV29-1 with TRBJ2-2, with D uncertain. The V end was cut by 6 bases, the J end by 2 bases, with 4 bases between. The CDR3 spans 11 residues. Looked up from germline, CDR1 is SQVTM and CDR2 is ANQGSEA.

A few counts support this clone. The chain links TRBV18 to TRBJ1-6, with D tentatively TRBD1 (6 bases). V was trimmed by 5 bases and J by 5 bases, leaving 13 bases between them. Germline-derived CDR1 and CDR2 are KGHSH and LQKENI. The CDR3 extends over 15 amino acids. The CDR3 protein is CASSFLQGDNSPLHF. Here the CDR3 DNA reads TGTGCCAGCTCATTCCTACAGGGAGATAATTCACCCCTCCACTTT. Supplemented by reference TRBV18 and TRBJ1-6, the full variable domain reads NAGVMQNPRHLVRRRGQEARLRCSPMKGHSHVYWYRQLPEEGLKFMVYLQKENIIDESGMPKERFSAEFPKEGPSILRIQQVVRGDSAAYFCASSFLQGDNSPLHFGNGTRLTVT.